Each of the 16 T cell receptor beta chains below was sequenced from the same sample in a study of T cell clones after liver transplantation. Using immunoSEQ multiplex PCR, the repertoire was profiled, and TCRdb retains in-frame clones only, with some absent. Of tens of thousands of clones in the sample, roughly 84% were seen once. The sequencing used CD4+ T cells from blood, collected before liver transplant. The receptors here all came from a human donor who received a liver transplant.

The rearrangement uses TRBV7-3 and TRBJ1-2, with D possibly TRBD1 on 6 matching bases. Germline CDR1 and CDR2: SGHTA and FQGTGA. Trimming removed 2 bases from V and 4 bases from J, with 14 bases in between. This CDR3 comprises 15 residues. Here the CDR3 reads CASSLESGQVYGYTF. CDR3 DNA sequence: TGTGCCAGCAGCTTAGAGTCGGGACAAGTCTATGGCTACACCTTC.

V usage is TRBV6-1 and J usage is TRBJ2-7; D possibly corresponds to TRBD1 (6 bases). The V gene's germline CDR1 is MNHNS and CDR2 SASEGT. There are 14 residues in the CDR3. V lost 2 bases and J lost 6, with 14 bases in between. The CDR3 region is CASSERQAWGEQYF. The CDR3 bases are TGTGCCAGCAGTGAAAGACAGGCTTGGGGCGAGCAGTACTTC.

V gene TRBV9 combines with J gene TRBJ1-4; D ambiguous. CDR3 length: 14 residues. Trimming pared 7 bases from V and 0 bases from J, leaving 10 bases between. Germline CDR1 is SGDLS and CDR2 is YYNGEE. The CDR3 here is CASGLGTTNEKLFF. In DNA, the CDR3 is TGTGCCAGCGGATTAGGGACAACTAATGAAAAACTGTTTTTT.

The chain combines TRBV9 with TRBJ2-6, with D perhaps being TRBD1 or TRBD2 (5 bases each). CDR1 SGDLS and CDR2 YYNGEE come from the germline V gene. This CDR3 region has 15 residues. The ends were cut back, 2 bases at V and 1 base at J, with 7 bases in the middle. The CDR3 DNA is TGTGCCAGCAGCGTGGGGGTTTCTGGGGCCAACGTCCTGACTTTC. This sequence encodes CASSVGVSGANVLTF.

V and J are TRBV4-3 and TRBJ1-1, with D possibly being TRBD1 (6 bases). The V gene lost 2 bases and the J gene lost 5 bases, with 15 bases spanning the gap. There are 15 residues in the CDR3. Germline CDR1 LGHNA, CDR2 YSLEER. The CDR3 loop is CASSQSFTGRTEAFF. Here the CDR3 DNA reads TGCGCCAGCAGCCAATCCTTCACAGGGAGAACTGAAGCTTTCTTT.

The chain recombines TRBV12-2 with TRBJ1-3. TRBV12-2 is shown as a pseudogene. This CDR3 contains 14 residues. The CDR3 region is CASRPAFSGNTIYF. DNA of the CDR3: TGTGCAAGTCGCCCGGCGTTCTCTGGAAACACCATATATTTT.

The genes are TRBV5-8 and TRBJ2-7; TRBD2 matches 8 bases. This CDR3 is 13 amino acids long. Trimming at V came to 4 bases and at J to 11 bases, leaving 11 bases not matched to a gene. The V gene's germline CDR1 is SGHTS and CDR2 YDEGEE. The CDR3 here is CASSQRRNGREYF. The CDR3 region has the DNA TGTGCCAGCAGCCAACGGCGAAACGGGAGGGAGTACTTC.

The rearrangement uses TRBV5-1 and TRBJ1-2, with 8 positions matching TRBD1. The J segment lost 8 bases and the V segment lost 3 bases, leaving 12 bases of the junction unmatched. Germline V gene lookup returns CDR1 SGHRS and CDR2 YFSETQ. The CDR3 totals 15 residues. CDR3 sequence: CASSWTQGVSSGYTF. The CDR3 DNA follows: TGCGCCAGCAGCTGGACACAGGGGGTCTCTAGCGGCTACACCTTC.

CDR3 DNA sequence: TGTGCCAGCTCGCGTGAGATCACTGAAGCTTTCTTT. Protein product: CASSREITEAFF. The chain combines TRBV6-6 with TRBJ1-1; D remains ambiguous. In germline, CDR1 is MNHNY, CDR2 SVGAGI (reference sequence). The CDR3 is 12 residues long. V was trimmed by 8 bases and J by 4 bases, leaving 11 bases between them.

This CDR3 is CASSLTGRGEETQYF. DNA of the CDR3: TGTGCCAGCAGCTTAACTGGGCGAGGCGAAGAGACCCAGTACTTC. V usage is TRBV7-3 and J usage is TRBJ2-5; D remains ambiguous. V gave up 0 bases and J gave up 3 bases, with 11 bases separating them. CDR1 is SGHTA and CDR2 is FQGTGA in the germline V gene. This CDR3 contains 15 residues.

J is TRBJ2-3 and V is TRBV9; the D gene could be TRBD1 or TRBD2 (5 bases each). The CDR3 is 14 amino acids. Germline loops: CDR1 SGDLS, CDR2 YYNGEE. V was shortened by 6 bases and J by 6 bases, with 17 bases between the two germline ends. The CDR3 bases are TGTGCCAGCAACCTAAGGGGAGACGGGGATACGCAGTATTTT. It translates to CASNLRGDGDTQYF.

The chain links TRBV6-5 to TRBJ2-5; D not resolved. The germline CDR1 and CDR2 sequences are MNHEY and SVGAGI. There are 13 residues in the CDR3. Between the trimmed V and J ends, which lost 6 bases and 8 bases, there was a span of 16 bases. In DNA form, the CDR3 reads TGTGCCAGCAGCCTCCGCGACCCCGGAACCCAGTACTTC. Protein sequence: CASSLRDPGTQYF.

This chain uses TRBV4-3 with TRBJ1-1; D unresolved. Between the trimmed V and J ends, which lost 1 base and 0 bases, there was a span of 3 bases. Germline CDR1 is LGHNA and CDR2 is YSLEER. CDR3 size: 13 residues. The CDR3 loop is CASSQAMNTEAFF. The CDR3 bases are TGCGCCAGCAGCCAAGCAATGAACACTGAAGCTTTCTTT.

The chain recombines TRBV10-3 with TRBJ2-2, with TRBD1 matching over 7 bases. The CDR3 consists of 14 residues. Germline lookup yields CDR1 ENHRY and CDR2 SYGVKD. V lost 3 bases, J lost 3 bases, and 1 base stayed unmatched. CDR3: CAISDGQDTGELFF. Here the CDR3 DNA reads TGTGCCATCAGTGATGGACAGGACACCGGGGAGCTGTTTTTT.

The chain combines TRBV18 with TRBJ2-6; D remains unclear. V lost 4 bases and J 3 bases, leaving 16 bases between the germline ends. The CDR3 spans 17 residues. Germline V gene data show CDR1 as KGHSH and CDR2 as LQKENI. CDR3 coding DNA: TGTGCCAGCTCACGAACTGGGGTAGCTCTTGGGGCCAACGTCCTGACTTTC. This gives the protein CASSRTGVALGANVLTF.

The rearrangement links TRBV7-9 to TRBJ2-3, with D unresolved. V was shortened by 3 bases and J by 3 bases, with 4 bases between the two germline ends. CDR1 and CDR2 from the germline V gene are SEHNR and FQNEAQ (reference sequence). The length of the CDR3 is 12 residues. The CDR3 sequence is CASSFRTDTQYF. CDR3 DNA sequence: TGTGCCAGCAGCTTTAGAACAGATACGCAGTATTTT.